These T cell receptor beta chains were read from a single sample in a study of blood T cell repertoires in COVID-19. Sequencing was performed with immunoSEQ multiplex PCR; in TCRdb, only in-frame clones are kept and a portion is missing. The table has 95,000 to 100,000 clones, roughly 90% seen once. Sequenced input: peripheral blood. These receptors all stem from a human donor with COVID-19, enrolled during active disease. The donor label of this sample is uncertain. CDR3s include the opening cysteine and the closing phenylalanine or tryptophan. D genes are given only for firm matches. Expanded clones get a size class; other rows say once, few or many, or leave the size out.

v_gene: TRBV5-1
d_gene: TRBD1
abundance: .
j_gene: TRBJ1-5
CDR3aa: CASSTTGENQPQHF
CDR3nt: TGCGCCAGCAGCACGACAGGGGAGAATCAGCCCCAGCATTTT

v_gene: TRBV10-3
d_gene: TRBD1
abundance: .
j_gene: TRBJ2-1
CDR3aa: CAISQGVEYNEQFF
CDR3nt: TGTGCCATCAGTCAGGGGGTGGAGTACAATGAGCAGTTCTTC

v_gene: TRBV6-1
d_gene: .
abundance: .
j_gene: TRBJ1-2
CDR3aa: CASSEGQGGGYTF
CDR3nt: TGTGCCAGCAGTGAAGGTCAGGGCGGCGGCTACACCTTC

v_gene: TRBV11-1
d_gene: .
abundance: once
j_gene: TRBJ2-1
CDR3aa: CASSLAAGVKNEQFF
CDR3nt: TGTGCCAGCAGCTTAGCGGCCGGAGTGAAGAATGAGCAGTTCTTC

v_gene: TRBV28
d_gene: .
abundance: .
j_gene: TRBJ1-1
CDR3aa: CASSLDGGSGAFF
CDR3nt: TGTGCCAGCAGTTTAGACGGGGGGTCGGGTGCTTTCTTT

v_gene: TRBV7-3
d_gene: .
abundance: .
j_gene: TRBJ2-3
CDR3aa: CASSQTTGITDTQYF
CDR3nt: TGTGCCAGCAGCCAAACAACAGGTATCACAGATACGCAGTATTTT

v_gene: TRBV28
d_gene: .
abundance: .
j_gene: TRBJ1-6
CDR3aa: CASSHSSGNSPLHF
CDR3nt: TGTGCCAGCAGCCACAGTTCGGGGAATTCACCCCTCCACTTT

v_gene: TRBV6-1
d_gene: .
abundance: .
j_gene: TRBJ2-7
CDR3aa: CASSDGGSIYEQYF
CDR3nt: TGTGCCAGCAGTGATGGGGGGTCAATCTACGAGCAGTACTTC

v_gene: TRBV2
d_gene: .
abundance: .
j_gene: TRBJ2-7
CDR3aa: CASSGGRVNEQYF
CDR3nt: TGTGCCAGCAGTGGTGGCAGGGTGAACGAGCAGTACTTC

v_gene: TRBV2
d_gene: .
abundance: few
j_gene: TRBJ1-2
CDR3aa: CASIPSVGGGYTF
CDR3nt: TGTGCCAGCATCCCCTCCGTAGGGGGTGGCTACACCTTC

v_gene: TRBV19
d_gene: .
abundance: .
j_gene: TRBJ2-2
CDR3aa: CASSRAGTLNTGELFF
CDR3nt: TGTGCCAGTAGTAGGGCCGGGACACTGAACACCGGGGAGCTGTTTTTT

v_gene: TRBV7-2
d_gene: TRBD1
abundance: .
j_gene: TRBJ1-2
CDR3aa: CASSLGQVSNYGYTF
CDR3nt: TGTGCCAGCAGCTTGGGACAGGTGTCTAACTATGGCTACACCTTC

v_gene: TRBV12-3/TRBV12-4
d_gene: TRBD1
abundance: once
j_gene: TRBJ1-2
CDR3aa: CASSLITGDGYTF
CDR3nt: TGTGCCAGCAGTTTGATCACAGGGGATGGCTACACCTTC

v_gene: TRBV7-2
d_gene: TRBD2
abundance: few
j_gene: TRBJ2-7
CDR3aa: CASSLGPSGRTTSYEQYF
CDR3nt: TGTGCCAGCAGCTTAGGTCCTAGCGGGAGGACAACTTCCTACGAGCAGTACTTC

v_gene: TRBV14
d_gene: .
abundance: .
j_gene: TRBJ1-1
CDR3aa: CASSQDHRGAEAFF
CDR3nt: TGTGCCAGCAGCCAAGATCATCGGGGAGCTGAAGCTTTCTTT

v_gene: TRBV25-1
d_gene: .
abundance: few
j_gene: TRBJ2-1
CDR3aa: CASSDFRRNEQFF
CDR3nt: TGTGCCAGCAGTGATTTCAGGCGCAATGAGCAGTTCTTC

v_gene: TRBV9
d_gene: TRBD2
abundance: .
j_gene: TRBJ2-1
CDR3aa: CASSVGSGGAENEQFF
CDR3nt: TGTGCCAGCAGCGTAGGTAGCGGGGGGGCTGAGAATGAGCAGTTCTTC

v_gene: TRBV5-1
d_gene: .
abundance: .
j_gene: TRBJ1-4
CDR3aa: CASSLAGIGEKLFF
CDR3nt: TGCGCCAGCAGCTTGGCAGGGATTGGTGAAAAACTGTTTTTT

v_gene: TRBV15
d_gene: .
abundance: .
j_gene: TRBJ2-3
CDR3aa: CATSTGHGERTDTQYF
CDR3nt: TGTGCCACCAGCACGGGTCACGGAGAGCGCACAGATACGCAGTATTTT

v_gene: TRBV25-1
d_gene: .
abundance: .
j_gene: TRBJ2-5
CDR3aa: CASSEPSAGKETQYF
CDR3nt: TGTGCCAGCAGTGAGCCAAGCGCTGGAAAAGAGACCCAGTACTTC

v_gene: TRBV29-1
d_gene: .
abundance: .
j_gene: TRBJ1-4
CDR3aa: CSVRNEKLFF
CDR3nt: TGCAGCGTTCGTAATGAAAAACTGTTTTTT

v_gene: TRBV6-5
d_gene: TRBD1
abundance: .
j_gene: TRBJ1-2
CDR3aa: CASTRDRANYGYTF
CDR3nt: TGTGCCAGCACTAGGGACAGAGCTAACTATGGCTACACCTTC

v_gene: TRBV19
d_gene: TRBD1
abundance: .
j_gene: TRBJ1-1
CDR3aa: CASSRQGEWTEAFF
CDR3nt: TGTGCCAGTAGTAGACAGGGGGAGTGGACTGAAGCTTTCTTT

v_gene: TRBV5-6
d_gene: .
abundance: .
j_gene: TRBJ1-2
CDR3aa: CASSLAGWGGYTF
CDR3nt: TGTGCCAGCAGCTTGGCAGGGTGGGGCGGCTACACCTTC

v_gene: TRBV6-2/TRBV6-3
d_gene: .
abundance: .
j_gene: TRBJ1-1
CDR3aa: CASSWSTGDTEAFF
CDR3nt: TGTGCCAGCAGTTGGAGCACAGGAGACACTGAAGCTTTCTTT

v_gene: TRBV11-3
d_gene: TRBD2
abundance: .
j_gene: TRBJ2-2
CDR3aa: CASSLEVAGGTGELFF
CDR3nt: TGTGCCAGCAGCTTAGAGGTAGCGGGTGGCACCGGGGAGCTGTTTTTT

v_gene: TRBV5-1
d_gene: TRBD2
abundance: .
j_gene: TRBJ2-1
CDR3aa: CASSLRLAENYNEQFF
CDR3nt: TGCGCCAGCAGCTTGAGGCTAGCGGAGAACTACAATGAGCAGTTCTTC

v_gene: TRBV5-6
d_gene: .
abundance: .
j_gene: TRBJ2-1
CDR3aa: CASSFREVGSYNEQFF
CDR3nt: TGTGCCAGCAGCTTCAGGGAGGTCGGGAGCTACAATGAGCAGTTCTTC

v_gene: TRBV7-2
d_gene: .
abundance: once
j_gene: TRBJ1-1
CDR3aa: CASSDSMNTEAFF
CDR3nt: TGTGCCAGCAGCGACAGTATGAACACTGAAGCTTTCTTT

v_gene: TRBV4-1
d_gene: TRBD1
abundance: .
j_gene: TRBJ2-1
CDR3aa: CASSQAPRTGGAYNEQFF
CDR3nt: TGCGCCAGCAGCCAAGCTCCTCGGACAGGGGGCGCCTACAATGAGCAGTTCTTC

v_gene: TRBV10-3
d_gene: TRBD2
abundance: .
j_gene: TRBJ2-3
CDR3aa: CAISKGLANTDTQYF
CDR3nt: TGTGCCATCAGTAAGGGACTAGCGAACACAGATACGCAGTATTTT

v_gene: TRBV5-4
d_gene: .
abundance: .
j_gene: TRBJ2-2
CDR3aa: CASSLDSLNTGELFF
CDR3nt: TGTGCCAGCAGCTTGGACAGCCTGAACACCGGGGAGCTGTTTTTT

v_gene: TRBV25-1
d_gene: .
abundance: .
j_gene: TRBJ2-5
CDR3aa: CASTAAWAGRGTQYF
CDR3nt: TGTGCCAGCACCGCAGCCTGGGCAGGTCGGGGGACCCAGTACTTC

v_gene: TRBV27
d_gene: .
abundance: .
j_gene: TRBJ2-2
CDR3aa: CASSSLRGYTGELFF
CDR3nt: TGTGCCAGCAGTTCCCTTCGGGGTTACACCGGGGAGCTGTTTTTT

v_gene: TRBV5-1
d_gene: .
abundance: .
j_gene: TRBJ2-2
CDR3aa: CASSLQGVGHTGELFF
CDR3nt: TGCGCCAGCAGCTTACAGGGCGTTGGACACACCGGGGAGCTGTTTTTT

v_gene: TRBV5-5
d_gene: .
abundance: .
j_gene: TRBJ1-3
CDR3aa: CASTPGISGNTIYF
CDR3nt: TGTGCCTCCACCCCGGGGATCTCTGGAAACACCATATATTTT

v_gene: TRBV11-2
d_gene: TRBD1
abundance: few
j_gene: TRBJ1-2
CDR3aa: CASSLGPDRVYGYTF
CDR3nt: TGTGCCAGCAGCTTAGGTCCGGACAGGGTTTATGGCTACACCTTC

v_gene: TRBV19
d_gene: TRBD1
abundance: once
j_gene: TRBJ2-3
CDR3aa: CASSEDRGSTDTQYF
CDR3nt: TGTGCCAGTAGTGAGGACAGGGGAAGCACAGATACGCAGTATTTT

v_gene: TRBV24-1
d_gene: .
abundance: .
j_gene: TRBJ2-7
CDR3aa: CATSDLVRGEQYF
CDR3nt: TGTGCCACCAGTGATTTGGTCCGGGGTGAGCAGTACTTC

v_gene: TRBV4-1
d_gene: .
abundance: .
j_gene: TRBJ2-3
CDR3aa: CASSQNRELRDTQYF
CDR3nt: TGCGCCAGCAGCCAAAACAGGGAGTTGAGAGATACGCAGTATTTT

v_gene: TRBV11-3
d_gene: TRBD1
abundance: .
j_gene: TRBJ2-5
CDR3aa: CASGVDREETQYF
CDR3nt: TGTGCCAGCGGCGTTGACAGGGAAGAGACCCAGTACTTC

v_gene: TRBV19
d_gene: TRBD1
abundance: .
j_gene: TRBJ1-1
CDR3aa: CASSITGANTEAFF
CDR3nt: TGTGCCAGTAGTATTACAGGGGCCAACACTGAAGCTTTCTTT

v_gene: TRBV3-1/TRBV3-2
d_gene: .
abundance: few
j_gene: TRBJ2-7
CDR3aa: CASSQVAVSSYEQYF
CDR3nt: TGTGCCAGCAGCCAAGTAGCTGTCAGCTCCTACGAGCAGTACTTC

v_gene: TRBV19
d_gene: .
abundance: .
j_gene: TRBJ1-2
CDR3aa: CASTVSGGASYGYTF
CDR3nt: TGTGCCAGTACAGTTTCGGGGGGCGCGAGCTATGGCTACACCTTC

v_gene: TRBV4-2
d_gene: .
abundance: .
j_gene: TRBJ1-2
CDR3aa: CASSQDRGGYTF
CDR3nt: TGTGCCAGCAGCCAAGATAGGGGTGGCTACACCTTC

v_gene: TRBV7-3
d_gene: .
abundance: .
j_gene: TRBJ2-1
CDR3aa: CASRRIGGTSYSEQFF
CDR3nt: TGTGCCAGCAGGAGAATCGGCGGGACCTCGTACAGTGAGCAGTTCTTC

v_gene: TRBV9
d_gene: .
abundance: .
j_gene: TRBJ2-3
CDR3aa: CASSVGPGDGGADTQYF
CDR3nt: TGTGCCAGCAGCGTAGGTCCAGGGGACGGTGGCGCAGATACGCAGTATTTT

v_gene: TRBV13
d_gene: TRBD1
abundance: few
j_gene: TRBJ1-3
CDR3aa: CASSPGQGETGNTIYF
CDR3nt: TGTGCCAGCAGCCCGGGACAGGGGGAAACTGGAAACACCATATATTTT

v_gene: TRBV3-1/TRBV3-2
d_gene: TRBD1
abundance: few
j_gene: TRBJ1-5
CDR3aa: CASSQSPTGFGQPQHF
CDR3nt: TGTGCCAGCAGCCAGAGCCCGACAGGGTTCGGACAGCCCCAGCATTTT

v_gene: TRBV5-1
d_gene: .
abundance: .
j_gene: TRBJ2-3
CDR3aa: CASSPRRGADTQYF
CDR3nt: TGCGCCAGCAGCCCCCGGAGGGGCGCAGATACGCAGTATTTT

v_gene: TRBV19
d_gene: .
abundance: .
j_gene: TRBJ1-1
CDR3aa: CASSILGAEAFF
CDR3nt: TGTGCCAGTAGTATCTTGGGAGCTGAAGCTTTCTTT

v_gene: TRBV5-4
d_gene: TRBD1
abundance: .
j_gene: TRBJ2-1
CDR3aa: CASSRIRDRVDEQFF
CDR3nt: TGTGCCAGCAGCAGAATCCGGGACAGGGTAGATGAGCAGTTCTTC

v_gene: TRBV12-3/TRBV12-4
d_gene: .
abundance: .
j_gene: TRBJ1-2
CDR3aa: CASSLGPNGYTF
CDR3nt: TGTGCCAGCAGCCTGGGGCCGAATGGCTACACCTTC

v_gene: TRBV5-1
d_gene: .
abundance: .
j_gene: TRBJ1-1
CDR3aa: CASSPGNTEAFF
CDR3nt: TGCGCCAGCAGCCCGGGGAACACTGAAGCTTTCTTT

v_gene: TRBV7-6
d_gene: TRBD2
abundance: once
j_gene: TRBJ2-2
CDR3aa: CASSRLEVGGADTGELFF
CDR3nt: TGTGCCAGCAGTCGCTTAGAGGTCGGGGGGGCCGACACCGGGGAGCTGTTTTTT

v_gene: TRBV3-1/TRBV3-2
d_gene: .
abundance: .
j_gene: TRBJ1-1
CDR3aa: CASSHRRAREKAFF
CDR3nt: TGTGCCAGCAGCCATAGGCGTGCCAGGGAAAAAGCTTTCTTT

v_gene: TRBV4-2
d_gene: .
abundance: .
j_gene: TRBJ1-4
CDR3aa: CASSQGSGGTLNEKLFF
CDR3nt: TGTGCCAGCAGCCAAGGGTCCGGCGGGACCTTGAATGAAAAACTGTTTTTT

v_gene: TRBV3-1/TRBV3-2
d_gene: .
abundance: .
j_gene: TRBJ1-1
CDR3aa: CASSREVQDTEAFF
CDR3nt: TGTGCCAGCAGCCGGGAGGTACAGGACACTGAAGCTTTCTTT

v_gene: TRBV5-4
d_gene: TRBD2
abundance: .
j_gene: TRBJ2-3
CDR3aa: CASSLVAGGETDTQYF
CDR3nt: TGTGCCAGCAGCTTAGTAGCGGGAGGGGAGACAGATACGCAGTATTTT

v_gene: TRBV11-2
d_gene: .
abundance: .
j_gene: TRBJ1-2
CDR3aa: CASSSTGGGYTF
CDR3nt: TGTGCCAGCAGCTCAACGGGCGGGGGCTACACCTTC